Listed here is a single T cell receptor (beta chain). Its antigen remains undetermined. There are no base qualities to consult, and no much larger clone falls within one base. CDR1 and CDR2 were assigned from the germline V gene as SGHTA and FQGNSA. The V and J ends are trimmed by 3 bases and 5 bases, leaving 10 bases between them. The CDR3 numbers 13 residues from cysteine through phenylalanine. Just the 39-base CDR3 DNA is kept, in frame starting at base 1. The donors were under 40 Caucasian individuals from Russia, aged 6 to 90 years, who were systemically healthy. Each donor gave about 9.7 milliliters of peripheral blood, drawn into EDTA-treated Vacutainer tubes. Ficoll-Paque density-gradient centrifugation was used to isolate PBMCs, with at least 7 million per sample. Trizol reagent was used to extract total RNA from the PBMCs, yielding at least 6 micrograms per sample. For every donor, flow cytometry on a PBMC aliquot measured the percentage of naive CD45RAhigh/CD27high T cells.

This specimen comes from a study of blood T cells in healthy people across ages (dated by TCRdb to between 2015 and 2017). The study in broad terms: In model experiments, template switching captured roughly one uniquely barcoded TCR beta cDNA molecule for every two T cells. To track age-related changes in TCR beta repertoire diversity, the study relied on deep sequencing normalized with unique cDNA molecular identifiers. The donors were split into four age groups: young (average around 15 years), middle-aged (roughly 39), aged (approximately 60) and long-lived (roughly 77). To avoid experimental bias, donors of different ages were spread randomly across the sequencing lanes. The study analyzed two additional independent replicas of 1 million unique cDNA reads from the same blood draw for two donors, one aged 18 to 29 and one aged 80 or older. On the study overall, not on this receptor specifically: Because profiling used bulk unsorted PBMCs, naive and antigen-experienced compartments could not be compared conclusively. A strong correlation was found between observed TCR beta diversity and the percentage of naive T cells measured by flow cytometry. Estimates of total diversity from one million sequenced T cells were regarded as lower bounds and underestimates. Donor CMV infection status was unknown, potentially confounding age-related changes in expanded clonotypes. Compared with the aged group, the long-lived group had more naive CD4+ T cells, fewer expanded clones and increased TCR diversity, suggesting age selection. As age increased, observed TCR beta diversity per million T cells dropped in a roughly linear way, and a significant reduction was already evident by age 40.

Libraries came from 5' RACE. The sequencer listed for this sample is Illumina HiSeq 2500. A second PCR of roughly 6 to 11 cycles was run with a J-beta primer mix and a sample-barcoded 5' primer. Each TCR beta cDNA molecule received a unique molecular identifier from a template-switch 5' adaptor carrying 12 random nucleotides. Each sample yielded at least 2.5 million CDR3-containing paired-end reads. The Mint cDNA synthesis kit, primed by a TRBC-specific oligonucleotide, was used to synthesize first-strand cDNA from all RNA. After uracil-DNA glycosylase treatment, a first 18-cycle PCR used universal primers M1SS and BC2_uni_R on all cDNA. For the original study's pipeline: Each sample was normalized by randomly selecting 1 million high-quality reads, each carrying a distinct molecular identifier. Reads sharing molecular identifiers were discarded rather than binned into consensus sequences. MiTCR, set to a Q25 quality threshold and the strictest error-elimination algorithm, was used for CDR3 identification, clonotype clustering and error correction. Lower-bound total TCR beta diversity was estimated with a nonparametric unseen species model using Euler transformation. TCRdb reran the public reads through fastp at Q25 and MiXCR, keeping productive beta chains. For every CDR3 protein sequence, its rows merge into one entry that carries the most common genes and DNA. TCRdb, not the authors, supplied the V and J calls. This sample has 1.5 million to 1.8 million distinct CDR3 sequences in its table, and 40% to 45% of those were observed once. Together, the top ten hold less than 5% of the sample.

Sequencing was performed on blood. The receptor was isolated from a woman younger than 35 in good health. This chain is built from TRBV7-2 and TRBJ1-2; too little of a D gene remains to name it. The bases read TGTGCCAGCAGCTTTGAGGGTTCTTATGGCTACACCTTC. This encodes CASSFEGSYGYTF.